The 13 T cell receptor beta chains reported below all come from one sample, sequenced in a study of CD8 T cells in Susac syndrome. Random hexamers were used to reverse transcribe about 0.45 to 1 ug of RNA. Each CDR3 protein is one row after TCRdb ran MiXCR on the immunoSEQ multiplex PCR reads. The sample lists 100,000 or so distinct CDR3 sequences, roughly 91% seen once, with less than 0.15% in the top ten. Sequenced material: CD4+ T cells from PBMCs. These receptors were taken from a human donor in good health.

The V and J genes are TRBV20-1 and TRBJ2-7; 7 nucleotides match TRBD2. V was pared by 7 bases and J by 0 bases, with 6 bases of the junction left unmatched. The germline V gene has CDR1 DFQATT and CDR2 SNEGSKA (reference sequence). The CDR3 is 13 residues long. The CDR3 DNA reads TGCAGTGGGGGGGGTTCCGGCTCCTACGAGCAGTACTTC. The encoded protein is CSGGGSGSYEQYF.

This sequence joins TRBV5-1 and TRBJ1-2; D not certain. V was shortened by 5 bases and J by 4 bases, with 12 bases between the two germline ends. In germline, CDR1 is SGHRS, CDR2 YFSETQ. The CDR3 length is 13 residues. The CDR3 DNA reads TGCGCCAGCAGAATGACTGGACCCTATGGCTACACCTTC. It translates to CASRMTGPYGYTF.

V is TRBV19 and J is TRBJ1-5, with 9 positions matching TRBD1. J was trimmed by 2 bases and V by 6 bases; bases with no gene match: 8. The germline V gene has CDR1 LNHDA and CDR2 SQIVND (reference sequence). The CDR3 consists of 16 residues. CDR3 coding DNA: TGTGCCAGTAGGAATACAGGGGGCGCAGGCAATCAGCCCCAGCATTTT. Protein: CASRNTGGAGNQPQHF. Full variable domain (remainder filled in from reference TRBV19 and TRBJ1-5): DGGITQSPKYLFRKEGQNVTLSCEQNLNHDAMYWYRQDPGQGLRLIYYSQIVNDFQKGDIAEGYSVSREKKESFPLTVTSAQKNPTAFYLCASRNTGGAGNQPQHFGDGTRLSIL.

The chain uses TRBV20-1 and TRBJ2-1; no reliable D call. CDR1 is DFQATT and CDR2 is SNEGSKA in the germline V gene (reference sequence). V was trimmed by 3 bases and J by 3 bases, leaving 6 bases between them. This CDR3 is 12 amino acids long. The CDR3 DNA is TGCAGTGCTAGCATCAGCTACAATGAGCAGTTCTTC. It encodes CSASISYNEQFF.

The V call is TRBV20-1, the J call TRBJ2-7; 10 bases match TRBD2. This CDR3 has 14 residues. CDR1 DFQATT and CDR2 SNEGSKA come from the germline V gene (reference sequence). The junction had 5 bases not matched to a gene; V was cut back by 3 bases and J by 3 bases. The CDR3 DNA reads as TGCAGTGCTAGCGTAGCGGGAGGTAACTACGAGCAGTACTTC. Protein product: CSASVAGGNYEQYF.

This rearrangement joins TRBV30 to TRBJ1-6; no definite D call. Germline CDR1 reads GTSNPN; CDR2 reads SVGIG (reference sequence). Trimming took off 7 bases at V and 10 bases at J, with 23 bases between the two ends. There are 15 residues in the CDR3. The CDR3 sequence: CASRGLGRLGSPLHF. CDR3 nucleotide sequence: TGTGCCTCCCGCGGACTGGGGAGGCTAGGGTCACCCCTCCACTTT.

The chain combines TRBV20-1 with TRBJ1-2; 8 bases agree with TRBD1. This CDR3 spans 17 amino acids. V gave up 1 base and J gave up 4 bases; unmatched junction bases: 14. Per germline, CDR1 DFQATT and CDR2 SNEGSKA (reference sequence). CDR3 region: CSARGPRVGQAGYGYTF. The CDR3 DNA follows: TGCAGTGCTAGAGGCCCGAGGGTGGGACAGGCGGGCTATGGCTACACCTTC.

The chain combines TRBV20-1 with TRBJ2-2; D gene ambiguous. The germline CDR1 and CDR2 sequences are DFQATT and SNEGSKA (reference sequence). Trimming cost V 3 bases and J 3 bases, with 11 bases left between them. This CDR3 has 14 amino acids. The CDR3 nucleotides are TGCAGTGCTAGTTCGTACAGTTACACCGGGGAGCTGTTTTTT. Protein: CSASSYSYTGELFF.

The chain links TRBV21-1 to TRBJ1-2. TRBV21-1 is shown as a pseudogene. The CDR3 contains 14 residues. The chain's CDR3 is CASREKLRGYGYTF. For the CDR3, the DNA is TGTGCCAGCAGGGAGAAGCTGCGAGGCTATGGCTACACCTTC.

The rearrangement links TRBV10-3 to TRBJ1-2; D possibly corresponds to TRBD1 (6 bases). CDR1 is ENHRY and CDR2 is SYGVKD in the germline V gene. The CDR3 sequence is 13 residues long. Trimming shortened V by 2 bases and J by 6 bases, and 10 bases separated the two germline ends. CDR3 loop: CAISEVTGHGYTF. In nucleotides, the CDR3 is TGTGCCATCAGTGAGGTGACAGGCCATGGCTACACCTTC.

The gene calls are TRBV5-1 and TRBJ1-5; D call uncertain. The CDR3 sequence is 16 residues long. V was pared by 3 bases and J by 4 bases, with 17 bases between. Germline V gives CDR1 SGHRS, CDR2 YFSETQ. The CDR3 is CASSSLTQSLNQPQHF. CDR3 DNA sequence: TGCGCCAGCAGCTCTTTGACCCAGAGCTTGAATCAGCCCCAGCATTTT.

V is TRBV11-3 and J is TRBJ2-5; TRBD2 matches at 12 bases. J lost 4 bases, V lost 5 bases, and 2 bases had no gene match. Per germline, CDR1 SGHNT and CDR2 YENEEA. This CDR3 region has 14 residues. The CDR3 reads CASSLAGGPETQYF. CDR3 DNA sequence: TGTGCCAGCAGCCTAGCGGGAGGGCCAGAGACCCAGTACTTC.

The chain joins TRBV7-9 to TRBJ2-3, with D unclear. Trimming took off 5 bases at V and 1 base at J, with 19 bases between the two ends. CDR1 and CDR2 (germline): SEHNR, FQNEAQ (reference sequence). This CDR3 comprises 17 residues. As DNA, the CDR3 is TGTGCCAGCAGCCCGGAGAAGTGGTGGGAAGGCACAGATACGCAGTATTTT. This encodes CASSPEKWWEGTDTQYF.